This TCR beta chain was recorded in a study of beta chain features in type 1 diabetes. Whole-study context: Cells sorted and examined across all samples totaled 90 million to 120 million. Points from the study as a whole: TCRB CDR3 length was moderately but significantly reduced in all four CD4+ subsets of Type 1 diabetes patients. HLA effects on TCRB rearrangement stayed unresolved here. Short templates might get an advantage during PCR, and this would be equal in patients and controls.

Sorting with CD45RO/CCR7/CD25/CD127/CD95/CD27 yielded naive, central memory, regulatory and stem-like memory CD4+ cells. The whole isolated RNA underwent reverse transcription, so sequencing captured expressed TCRB transcripts. This table comes from immunoSEQ multiplex PCR, and its TCRdb copy is limited to in-frame clones, with some not included. The sample shows fewer than 200,000 clones, over 9% of them seen only once. Comment on this clone: Its target is unknown.

J lost 4 bases, V lost 4 bases, and 7 bases had no gene match. Per germline, CDR1 ENHRY and CDR2 SYGVKD. The CDR3 covers 15 residues. The receptor's source is a man aged 25 to 40 with type 1 diabetes. Specimen: central memory CD4+ T cells from blood. This chain connects TRBV10-3 to TRBJ2-1, with TRBD1 identical over 7 bases. As DNA, the CDR3 is TGTGCCATCAGTGCCGATACAGGGGCTTACAATGAGCAGTTCTTC. It encodes CAISADTGAYNEQFF.